This TCR beta chain was recorded in a study of cytomegalovirus exposure and HLA in healthy donors. Study-wide context: Approximately 85 million unique TCRs from HLA-typed donors made up an early data release. Overall study findings and caveats: Cytomegalovirus status, reportedly, was diagnosed with high specificity and sensitivity by the classifier.

Primers: 60 Vbeta forward and 13 Jbeta reverse. Profiling relied on immunoSEQ multiplex PCR, and the TCRdb table lists in-frame clones only, not all of them. The data hold 150,000 to 200,000 clones, with 75% to 80% observed a single time. This CDR3 is built from 15 residues. Germline V lookup: CDR1 LNHNV, CDR2 YYDKDF (reference sequence). V was shortened by 0 bases and J by 0 bases, with 9 bases between the two germline ends. As concerns this clone: The antigen is unknown.

The TCR sequence derives from a man aged 45-60 years in good health and CMV-seropositive. The gene calls are TRBV15 and TRBJ2-7, with D possibly being TRBD1 (6 bases). Source material: PBMCs. Written as DNA, the CDR3 is TGTGCCACCAGCAGAGAAAGGGGGAGCTCCTACGAGCAGTACTTC. Its translation is CATSRERGSSYEQYF. The variable domain in full, completed from reference TRBV15 and TRBJ2-7, reads DAMVIQNPRYQVTQFGKPVTLSCSQTLNHNVMYWYQQKSSQAPKLLFHYYDKDFNNEADTPDNFQSRRPNTSFCFLDIRSPGLGDTAMYLCATSRERGSSYEQYFGPGTRLTVT.